What follows are 30 T cell receptor beta chains derived from one specimen sequenced in a study of blood T cell repertoires in COVID-19. Libraries were prepared by immunoSEQ multiplex PCR; TCRdb keeps only in-frame clonotypes and omits some of them. The sample gives fewer than 400,000 clones, around 85% of which show up once; under 4% is in the top ten. Material for sequencing was peripheral blood. The source is a woman aged 18-29 years with acute or convalescent COVID-19.

The chain couples TRBV5-5 to TRBJ1-2; tentative D call: TRBD1 (5 bases). V was clipped by 0 bases and J by 4 bases, with 13 bases between them. The germline CDR1 and CDR2 sequences are SGHKS and YYEKEE (reference sequence). The CDR3 has 15 amino acids. CDR3 protein: CASSLGGRAGYGYTF. In nucleotides, the CDR3 is TGTGCCAGCAGCTTGGGAGGCAGGGCCGGCTATGGCTACACCTTC.

The chain has TRBV4-1 and TRBJ1-2; D is possibly TRBD1 (5 bases). The CDR3 loop spans 14 amino acids. CDR1 and CDR2 (germline): MGHRA, YSYEKL. V lost 0 bases and J lost 8, with 13 bases in between. CDR3 nucleotide sequence: TGCGCCAGCAGCCAAGATCCCAGGGCGGGGGGCTACACCTTC. It translates to CASSQDPRAGGYTF.

The rearrangement links TRBV5-1 to TRBJ2-7; 10 bases align to TRBD1. J gave up 6 bases and V 2 bases, and 8 bases lay outside the gene matches. Germline assignment: CDR1 SGHRS and CDR2 YFSETQ. This CDR3 has 15 residues. CDR3 DNA sequence: TGCGCCAGCAGCTTCACCGGGACAGGGGTTGGCGAGCAGTACTTC. It is translated as CASSFTGTGVGEQYF.

This clone was recorded only once. One junction end disagrees with the germline gene, perhaps due to a read error. The rearrangement uses TRBV13 and TRBJ1-2, with TRBD1 as a possible D gene (5 bases). This CDR3 has 15 residues. The V gene's germline CDR1 is PRHDT and CDR2 FYEKMQ (reference sequence). CDR3 protein: CASSLRQTANYGCTF. CDR3 nucleotide sequence: TGTGCCAGCAGCTTACGGCAGACAGCTAACTATGGCTGCACCTTC.

This chain links TRBV24-1 with TRBJ2-1; 10 bases map to TRBD2. The junction had 4 bases not matched to a gene; V was cut back by 7 bases and J by 5 bases. The germline V gene has CDR1 KGHDR and CDR2 SFDVKD. The length of the CDR3 is 14 residues. As DNA, the CDR3 is TGTGCCACCAGCCTAGCGGGGGCCCACAATGAGCAGTTCTTC. This gives the protein CATSLAGAHNEQFF.

This chain connects TRBV19 to TRBJ1-2, with D hard to call. V lost 5 bases to trimming and J lost 5 bases, with 15 bases between them. From germline, CDR1 is LNHDA and CDR2 SQIVND (reference sequence). CDR3 length equals 14 residues. The CDR3 DNA is TGTGCCAGTAGTCCCTCCAGTGTGAGGTATGGCTACACCTTC. As protein: CASSPSSVRYGYTF.

This chain joins TRBV19 and TRBJ1-5; tentative D call: TRBD1 (5 bases). The V gene's germline CDR1 is LNHDA and CDR2 SQIVND (reference sequence). The ends were cut back, 9 bases at V and 2 bases at J, with 20 bases in the middle. The CDR3 has 16 amino acids. The CDR3 spells CASKGQGGLGNQPQHF. The CDR3 coding sequence is TGTGCCAGCAAGGGCCAGGGAGGATTGGGCAATCAGCCCCAGCATTTT.

This chain connects TRBV18 to TRBJ1-4; D call uncertain. CDR1 and CDR2 from the germline V gene are KGHSH and LQKENI. Trimming removed 6 bases from V and 3 bases from J, with 11 bases in between. The CDR3 covers 14 residues. The CDR3 sequence: CASSDVGANEKLFF. The CDR3 nucleotides are TGTGCCAGCTCTGACGTGGGCGCTAATGAAAAACTGTTTTTT.

This sequence joins TRBV13 and TRBJ1-4; the D is unclear. V lost 3 bases and J lost 14, with 13 bases in between. The CDR3 is 12 residues long. The germline CDR1 and CDR2 sequences are PRHDT and FYEKMQ (reference sequence). CDR3 in amino acids: CASSFGLDRLFF. The CDR3 nucleotides are TGTGCCAGCAGCTTCGGACTCGATCGGCTGTTTTTT.

The V and J genes are TRBV7-3 and TRBJ1-6; D perhaps matches TRBD1 (6 bases). Trimming left V 2 bases short and J 10 bases short, with 12 bases between. There are 14 residues in the CDR3. Germline CDR1 is SGHTA and CDR2 is FQGTGA. CDR3 nucleotides: TGTGCCAGCAGCTTACTTTCTGGGGGCTCACCCCTCCACTTT. Translating gives CASSLLSGGSPLHF.

The rearrangement uses TRBV28 and TRBJ1-1; the D is unclear. Trimming stripped 7 bases from V and 4 bases from J, with 19 bases between. From germline, CDR1 is MDHEN and CDR2 SYDVKM. The CDR3 sequence is 15 residues long. The CDR3 protein is CASTSGGSPGTEAFF. The DNA of the CDR3 is TGTGCCAGCACCTCCGGCGGGTCGCCAGGCACTGAAGCTTTCTTT.

The chain couples TRBV12-3 or TRBV12-4 to TRBJ1-1; perhaps TRBD1 as D (5 bases). V lost 6 bases and J 2 bases, leaving 10 bases between the germline ends. The CDR3 contains 13 residues. The DNA of the CDR3 is TGTGCCAGCAGCTCAGGGTCTAACACTGAAGCTTTCTTT. It translates to CASSSGSNTEAFF.

Only one count was recorded for this clone. DNA for the CDR3: TGCAGTGCTAGAATAATGCAGGGAGCTTTCTTT. It encodes CSARIMQGAFF. The V call is TRBV20-1, the J call TRBJ1-1, with D possibly TRBD1 on 5 matching bases. This CDR3 is built from 11 residues. V was shortened by 2 bases and J by 10 bases, with 11 bases between the two germline ends. Germline values: CDR1 DFQATT, CDR2 SNEGSKA (reference sequence).

This chain connects TRBV3-1 (or the pseudogene TRBV3-2) to TRBJ2-7, with 10 nucleotides matching TRBD1. With 2 bases clipped from V and 3 bases from J, the junction kept 16 bases outside the gene matches. Per germline, CDR1 LGHDT and CDR2 YNNKEL (reference sequence). The CDR3 has 19 amino acids. For the CDR3, the DNA is TGTGCCAGCAGCCAAACGAGGGGACAGGGGACCACTTTGGGCTACGAGCAGTACTTC. Its translation: CASSQTRGQGTTLGYEQYF.

The J gene is TRBJ1-5, the V gene TRBV4-1, with unresolved D. This CDR3 comprises 15 residues. Deletions cut 1 base from V and 7 bases from J, with 14 bases between. Germline V gene data show CDR1 as MGHRA and CDR2 as YSYEKL. CDR3 sequence: CASSQVKGVNQPQHF. CDR3 DNA: TGCGCCAGCAGCCAAGTTAAGGGAGTTAACCAGCCCCAGCATTTT.

V usage is TRBV7-9 and J usage is TRBJ1-5, with 9 positions matching TRBD1. The CDR3 sequence is 17 residues long. Germline V gene data show CDR1 as SEHNR and CDR2 as FQNEAQ (reference sequence). The trim removed 5 bases at V and 2 bases at J, leaving 10 bases unmatched. The CDR3 DNA reads TGTGCCAGCAGCGCCGGGACAGGGTTTGGTGGCAATCAGCCCCAGCATTTT. Translating gives CASSAGTGFGGNQPQHF.

V usage is TRBV18 and J usage is TRBJ1-4; maybe TRBD1 (5 bases). The V gene's germline CDR1 is KGHSH and CDR2 LQKENI. The CDR3 covers 15 residues. The ends were cut back, 6 bases at V and 8 bases at J, with 19 bases in the middle. CDR3 coding DNA: TGTGCCAGCTCGGACCAGGGCCTCCGGACAGAAAAACTGTTTTTT. Its protein product is CASSDQGLRTEKLFF.

The chain couples TRBV19 to TRBJ2-4; 8 positions agree with TRBD1. The germline V gene has CDR1 LNHDA and CDR2 SQIVND (reference sequence). The CDR3 is 16 residues long. Trimming cost V 5 bases and J 1 base; bases outside gene matches: 7. In DNA form, the CDR3 reads TGTGCCAGTAGTCTGAGACAGGGGAAGGCCAAAAACATTCAGTACTTC. This translates into CASSLRQGKAKNIQYF. Full variable domain (missing parts from reference TRBV19 and TRBJ2-4): DGGITQSPKYLFRKEGQNVTLSCEQNLNHDAMYWYRQDPGQGLRLIYYSQIVNDFQKGDIAEGYSVSREKKESFPLTVTSAQKNPTAFYLCASSLRQGKAKNIQYFGAGTRLSVL.

The V call is TRBV9, the J call TRBJ2-3, with 10 bases that match TRBD1. The germline V gene has CDR1 SGDLS and CDR2 YYNGEE. With V trimmed by 3 bases and J by 3 bases, 4 bases remained unmatched. This CDR3 has 15 amino acids. The CDR3 loop reads CASSGRDRGTDTQYF. CDR3 nucleotide sequence: TGTGCCAGCAGCGGACGGGACAGGGGTACAGATACGCAGTATTTT.

This clone was seen a single time. The gene calls are TRBV6-5 and TRBJ1-1; D is uncertain. The length of the CDR3 is 12 residues. The germline V and J ends were trimmed by 8 bases and 4 bases, with 11 bases remaining between them. From germline, CDR1 is MNHEY and CDR2 SVGAGI. For the CDR3, the DNA is TGTGCCAGCTCCGGATCGGGCACTGAAGCTTTCTTT. This gives the protein CASSGSGTEAFF.

V and J are TRBV9 and TRBJ1-4, with 7 bases that match TRBD1. The germline gives CDR1 SGDLS, CDR2 YYNGEE. V shed 4 bases, J shed 7 bases, and the junction held 10 bases outside the gene matches. This CDR3 is 15 amino acids long. In DNA, the CDR3 is TGTGCCAGCAGCTCGACGACAGGGTTAAGTGAAAAACTGTTTTTT. Translating gives CASSSTTGLSEKLFF.

CDR3 bases: TGCGCCAGCAGCCAAGATCAGTCCACGTCCTACGAGCAGTACTTC. Translation: CASSQDQSTSYEQYF. The V call is TRBV4-1, the J call TRBJ2-7, with no clear D. CDR3 length: 15 amino acids. Per germline, CDR1 MGHRA and CDR2 YSYEKL. Trimming stripped 0 bases from V and 1 base from J, with 10 bases between.

This chain uses TRBV6-1 with TRBJ2-3, with D possibly being TRBD2 (7 bases). V lost 1 base and J lost 4, with 12 bases in between. The germline V gene has CDR1 MNHNS and CDR2 SASEGT. The CDR3 is 15 residues long. The CDR3 bases are TGTGCCAGCAGTGAAGTTCGGGGGGCCCCAGATACGCAGTATTTT. Translation: CASSEVRGAPDTQYF.

The chain couples TRBV6-5 to TRBJ2-1, with TRBD2 matching 9 bases. V lost 7 bases to trimming and J lost 4 bases; unmatched junction nucleotides: 5. The germline V gene has CDR1 MNHEY and CDR2 SVGAGI. The CDR3 is 14 amino acids. The CDR3 loop reads CASMRTSDYNEQFF. In nucleotides, the CDR3 is TGTGCCAGCATGAGGACTAGCGATTACAATGAGCAGTTCTTC.

The chain uses TRBV6-5 and TRBJ1-5; 7 bases fit TRBD1. V lost 9 bases to trimming and J lost 5 bases; unmatched junction nucleotides: 13. The CDR3 has 15 residues. CDR1 is MNHEY, CDR2 SVGAGI, per germline. CDR3 region: CASTYDRELYQPQHF. CDR3 coding DNA: TGTGCCAGTACCTACGACAGGGAGCTATATCAGCCCCAGCATTTT.

This chain joins TRBV19 and TRBJ1-5, with D uncertain. Trimming stripped 5 bases from V and 2 bases from J, with 16 bases between. Germline V gene data show CDR1 as LNHDA and CDR2 as SQIVND (reference sequence). This CDR3 has 16 amino acids. CDR3 in amino acids: CASSWLNVAGNQPQHF. The CDR3 nucleotides read TGTGCCAGTAGTTGGTTAAACGTGGCCGGCAATCAGCCCCAGCATTTT.

This clone was recorded only once. The chain couples TRBV5-5 to TRBJ1-2; D not resolved. Per the germline V gene, CDR1 is SGHKS and CDR2 is YYEKEE (reference sequence). Between the trimmed V and J ends, which lost 6 bases and 4 bases, there was a span of 13 bases. The CDR3 is 13 amino acids. DNA for the CDR3: TGTGCCAGCACCCTGGAGGGTCTCTATGGCTACACCTTC. It codes for CASTLEGLYGYTF.

The chain carries TRBV5-6 and TRBJ2-7, with TRBD2 matching over 10 bases. The CDR3 runs 15 residues. V was clipped by 3 bases and J by 0 bases; unmatched bases: 3. Germline V lookup: CDR1 SGHDT, CDR2 YYEEEE. This CDR3 is CASSWTSGSSYEQYF. Written as DNA, the CDR3 is TGTGCCAGCAGCTGGACTAGCGGAAGCTCCTACGAGCAGTACTTC.

The rearrangement links TRBV29-1 to TRBJ2-7, with 11 bases that match TRBD2. Germline CDR1 is SQVTM and CDR2 is ANQGSEA. The CDR3 length is 15 residues. The trim removed 6 bases at V and 0 bases at J, leaving 7 bases unmatched. The chain's CDR3 is CSVVLAGADSYEQYF. CDR3 bases: TGCAGCGTGGTACTAGCGGGAGCCGACTCCTACGAGCAGTACTTC.

The genes are TRBV6-1 and TRBJ2-3, with 12 nucleotides matching TRBD2. The CDR3 is 15 amino acids. V shed 1 base and J 4 bases; nucleotides not matched to a gene: 0. The V gene's germline CDR1 is MNHNS and CDR2 SASEGT. Written as DNA, the CDR3 is TGTGCCAGCAGTGAAGGACTAGCGGGAGCAGATACGCAGTATTTT. This codes for CASSEGLAGADTQYF.